These T cell receptor beta chains were read from a single sample in a study of T-cell memory formation after mild COVID-19. TCRdb re-called the 5' RACE reads with MiXCR, one entry per CDR3 protein. The repertoire holds about 350,000 distinct CDR3 sequences, with around 13% as singletons. Specimen: PBMCs or a T cell subset sorted from them (not recorded which). All receptors derive from a man aged 18 to 30 who had mild COVID-19 (a few samples of this study predate the infection). Cell type and time point are not known. The CDR3 runs from the conserved cysteine through the conserved F or W. A D gene is named only where the DNA matches it firmly. The listing skips clone size in some rows; elsewhere it reads once, few, many or a size class.

abundance: few
j_gene: TRBJ1-3
d_gene: TRBD1
v_gene: TRBV30
CDR3nt: TGTGCCTGGAGGGCAGGGGGCCGTGGAAACACCATATATTTT
CDR3aa: CAWRAGGRGNTIYF

abundance: few
j_gene: TRBJ2-2
d_gene: .
v_gene: TRBV7-2
CDR3nt: TGTGCCAGCAGCTTAGTCTTTGTCTCCGGGGAGCTGTTTTTT
CDR3aa: CASSLVFVSGELFF

abundance: few
j_gene: TRBJ1-1
d_gene: .
v_gene: TRBV10-1
CDR3nt: TGCGCCAGCAGTGTGGCAGAGAACACTGAAGCTTTCTTT
CDR3aa: CASSVAENTEAFF

abundance: .
j_gene: TRBJ2-3
d_gene: .
v_gene: TRBV5-1
CDR3nt: TGCGCCAGCAGCTTGGGATCTGCAGATACGCAGTATTTT
CDR3aa: CASSLGSADTQYF

abundance: .
j_gene: TRBJ2-1
d_gene: TRBD2
v_gene: TRBV20-1
CDR3nt: TGCAGTGCTAGAGTGCTAGCGGGGAGCTCCTACAATGAGCAGTTCTTC
CDR3aa: CSARVLAGSSYNEQFF

abundance: .
j_gene: TRBJ1-1
d_gene: .
v_gene: TRBV15
CDR3nt: TGTGCCACCAGCCGAGCTGGGGGCCTTGAAGCTTTCTTT
CDR3aa: CATSRAGGLEAFF

abundance: .
j_gene: TRBJ1-4
d_gene: .
v_gene: TRBV4-1
CDR3nt: TGCGCCAGCAGCCAAGAGGCCGTTCAGGGGACGAAAGAAAAACTGTTTTTT
CDR3aa: CASSQEAVQGTKEKLFF

abundance: .
j_gene: TRBJ2-5
d_gene: .
v_gene: TRBV12-3/TRBV12-4
CDR3nt: TGTGCCAGCAGTGTAGACTACCCGGACGAGACCCAGTACTTC
CDR3aa: CASSVDYPDETQYF

abundance: .
j_gene: TRBJ1-1
d_gene: TRBD1
v_gene: TRBV6-2/TRBV6-3
CDR3nt: TGTGCCAGCAGCAAAACCCCGGGACAGGTGGCTTTCTTT
CDR3aa: CASSKTPGQVAFF

abundance: many
j_gene: TRBJ2-1
d_gene: .
v_gene: TRBV5-1
CDR3nt: TGCGCCAGCAGCCCCGGGTACAATGAGCAGTTCTTC
CDR3aa: CASSPGYNEQFF

abundance: few
j_gene: TRBJ1-5
d_gene: TRBD1
v_gene: TRBV15
CDR3nt: TGTGCCACCAGCTCGCGGACAGGGGTTTATCAGCCCCAGCATTTT
CDR3aa: CATSSRTGVYQPQHF

abundance: .
j_gene: TRBJ2-5
d_gene: TRBD2
v_gene: TRBV20-1
CDR3nt: TGCAGTGCTAGATTCGGGGGGGAGTGGGAGACCCAGTACTTC
CDR3aa: CSARFGGEWETQYF

abundance: few
j_gene: TRBJ2-7
d_gene: TRBD2
v_gene: TRBV11-2
CDR3nt: TGTGCCAGCAGCACCTCACGACTAGCGGGCCGCGAGCAGTACTTC
CDR3aa: CASSTSRLAGREQYF

abundance: .
j_gene: TRBJ1-6
d_gene: .
v_gene: TRBV4-2
CDR3nt: TGTGCCAGCAGCCAAGATGGTGAGATTAGTTCACCCCTCCACTTT
CDR3aa: CASSQDGEISSPLHF

abundance: once
j_gene: TRBJ2-7
d_gene: .
v_gene: TRBV7-6
CDR3nt: TGTGCCAGCAGCTTGAGGCAGGGTAGCGAGCAGTACTTC
CDR3aa: CASSLRQGSEQYF

abundance: many
j_gene: TRBJ2-5
d_gene: TRBD2
v_gene: TRBV20-1
CDR3nt: TGCAGTGCTTCCCTTAGCGGGGGGGCCCGTGAGACCCAGTACTTC
CDR3aa: CSASLSGGARETQYF

abundance: .
j_gene: TRBJ2-7
d_gene: .
v_gene: TRBV20-1
CDR3nt: TGCAGTGCTAGTGCCGCGATCCACGAGCAGTACTTC
CDR3aa: CSASAAIHEQYF

abundance: few
j_gene: TRBJ2-3
d_gene: .
v_gene: TRBV12-3/TRBV12-4
CDR3nt: TGTGCCAGCAGTTGGGGACTGCCCACAGATACGCAGTATTTT
CDR3aa: CASSWGLPTDTQYF

abundance: .
j_gene: TRBJ2-5
d_gene: .
v_gene: TRBV5-6
CDR3nt: TGTGCCAGCAGCTTGGCAGGGCAAACAGAGACCCAGTACTTC
CDR3aa: CASSLAGQTETQYF

abundance: .
j_gene: TRBJ2-3
d_gene: TRBD2
v_gene: TRBV3-1
CDR3nt: TGTGCCAGCAGCCAAGATATACCTGTCGATCTAGCGGGGAAGATTTACACAGATACGCAGTATTTT
CDR3aa: CASSQDIPVDLAGKIYTDTQYF

abundance: .
j_gene: TRBJ1-2
d_gene: .
v_gene: TRBV20-1
CDR3nt: TGCAGTGCTAGAGAGGTCAGGGGTTTCTATGGCTACACCTTC
CDR3aa: CSAREVRGFYGYTF

abundance: few
j_gene: TRBJ2-7
d_gene: TRBD1
v_gene: TRBV9
CDR3nt: TGTGCCAGCAGCGTAGGCGGGACAGGGGACTACGAGCAGTACTTC
CDR3aa: CASSVGGTGDYEQYF

abundance: few
j_gene: TRBJ1-5
d_gene: .
v_gene: TRBV2
CDR3nt: TGTGCCAGCAGTGTCGGTCAGCCCGTTGGCAATCAGCCCCAGCATTTT
CDR3aa: CASSVGQPVGNQPQHF

abundance: .
j_gene: TRBJ2-5
d_gene: .
v_gene: TRBV10-1
CDR3nt: TGCGCCAGCTCATATGGTCCGACGGAGACCCAGTACTTC
CDR3aa: CASSYGPTETQYF

abundance: .
j_gene: TRBJ1-5
d_gene: TRBD1
v_gene: TRBV7-2
CDR3nt: TGTGCCAGCAGCTTAGCTACAGGGGTGAGTCAGCCCCAGCATTTT
CDR3aa: CASSLATGVSQPQHF

abundance: few
j_gene: TRBJ2-1
d_gene: .
v_gene: TRBV5-6
CDR3nt: TGTGCCAGCAGCTTGTCCTATGAGCAGTTCTTC
CDR3aa: CASSLSYEQFF

abundance: .
j_gene: TRBJ1-2
d_gene: .
v_gene: TRBV15
CDR3nt: TGTGCCACCAGCAGAGATGTCCCAGGGTGGATAAACTATGGCTACACCTTC
CDR3aa: CATSRDVPGWINYGYTF

abundance: .
j_gene: TRBJ1-6
d_gene: .
v_gene: TRBV6-5
CDR3nt: TGTGCCAGCAGTTTACGGACAGCGACTGGTGGACCCCTCCACTTT
CDR3aa: CASSLRTATGGPLHF

abundance: many
j_gene: TRBJ2-3
d_gene: .
v_gene: TRBV5-1
CDR3nt: TGCGCCAGCAGCACCCCCGTTCCCAGCGGGACAACCACAGATACGCAGTATTTT
CDR3aa: CASSTPVPSGTTTDTQYF

abundance: .
j_gene: TRBJ1-5
d_gene: TRBD1
v_gene: TRBV3-1
CDR3nt: TGTGCCAGCAGCCAAACCGCGGACAGGCAGCCCCAGCATTTT
CDR3aa: CASSQTADRQPQHF

abundance: .
j_gene: TRBJ1-5
d_gene: .
v_gene: TRBV6-2/TRBV6-3
CDR3nt: TGTGCCAGCACCCCAGGGGAGAGGAATCAGCCCCAGCATTTT
CDR3aa: CASTPGERNQPQHF

abundance: many
j_gene: TRBJ2-5
d_gene: TRBD1
v_gene: TRBV7-6
CDR3nt: TGTGCCAGCAGCCCGGCGACAGGGCAGACCCAGTACTTC
CDR3aa: CASSPATGQTQYF

abundance: .
j_gene: TRBJ2-3
d_gene: .
v_gene: TRBV24-1
CDR3nt: TGTGCCACCAGTGATTCGGCAGGGTATACAGATACGCAGTATTTT
CDR3aa: CATSDSAGYTDTQYF

abundance: .
j_gene: TRBJ2-5
d_gene: .
v_gene: TRBV7-6
CDR3nt: TGTGCCAGCAGCTTCAACCGGGACATTACTATGAGGGAGACCCAGTACTTC
CDR3aa: CASSFNRDITMRETQYF

abundance: .
j_gene: TRBJ2-1
d_gene: .
v_gene: TRBV7-9
CDR3nt: TGTGCCAGCAGCTCCGTCTGGGCGAATGAGCAGTTCTTC
CDR3aa: CASSSVWANEQFF